The 27 T cell receptor beta chains given below trace back to one sample, sequenced in a study of CD8 T cells in ankylosing spondylitis. No antigen has been assigned to these receptors. Study results and limitations: One TCR beta motif, made up of fewer than 10 highly homologous variants, appeared characteristic of ankylosing spondylitis blood.

TCRdb ran MiXCR on the 5' RACE reads and lists one entry per CDR3 protein. The repertoire includes about 220,000 distinct CDR3 sequences, approximately 20% of them detected once, and about 44% sits in the top ten. The material sequenced was blood, either unsorted or a sorted T cell fraction (not recorded which). Receptors originate from a male donor with ankylosing spondylitis.

This clonotype was counted only a few times. V is TRBV15 and J is TRBJ1-5, with D possibly being TRBD1 (5 bases). V was clipped by 3 bases and J by 0 bases, with 9 bases between them. CDR3 size: 15 residues. Germline V gene sequence: CDR1 LNHNV, CDR2 YYDKDF (reference sequence). The CDR3 loop is CATSRAGYSNQPQHF. CDR3 coding DNA: TGTGCCACCAGCAGGGCAGGGTATAGCAATCAGCCCCAGCATTTT.

The rearrangement joins TRBV3-1 to TRBJ1-4; D uncertain. The length of the CDR3 is 15 residues. V lost 0 bases and J lost 3, with 8 bases in between. Germline loops: CDR1 LGHDT, CDR2 YNNKEL (reference sequence). CDR3 nucleotides: TGTGCCAGCAGCCAAGATTTGCGGGCTAATGAAAAACTGTTTTTT. This translates into CASSQDLRANEKLFF.

The rearrangement joins TRBV29-1 to TRBJ1-1; D is undetermined. The CDR3 is 12 residues long. Trimming removed 4 bases at V and 1 base at J, with 7 bases between. The germline V gene encodes CDR1 SQVTM and CDR2 ANQGSEA. The CDR3 loop reads CSVVLENTEAFF. The CDR3, as DNA: TGCAGCGTTGTGTTGGAGAACACTGAAGCTTTCTTT.

This clonotype was found a few times. The chain couples TRBV6-2 or TRBV6-3 to TRBJ2-7; 7 nucleotides agree with TRBD1. The CDR3 sequence is 15 residues long. The germline CDR1 and CDR2 sequences are MNHEY and SVGEGT. J was trimmed by 4 bases and V by 4 bases; bases with no gene match: 10. CDR3 region: CASSSLRDSQYEQYF. The CDR3 nucleotides are TGTGCCAGCAGTTCCCTCCGGGACAGCCAGTACGAGCAGTACTTC.

In this sample, this clonotype turned up a few times. The genes are TRBV3-1 and TRBJ2-3; possibly TRBD1 or TRBD2 for D (5 bases each). The CDR3 runs to 15 residues. Trimming pared 4 bases from V and 2 bases from J, leaving 13 bases between. Germline V CDR1 and CDR2: LGHDT, YNNKEL (reference sequence). The CDR3 is CASSPGTDHTDTQYF. The CDR3 DNA reads as TGTGCCAGCAGCCCCGGGACGGATCACACAGATACGCAGTATTTT.

The chain uses TRBV19 and TRBJ1-2; D not resolved. Trimming took 7 bases from V and 8 from J, leaving 11 bases between them. In germline, CDR1 is LNHDA, CDR2 SQIVND (reference sequence). The CDR3 has 11 residues. The CDR3 DNA is TGTGCCAGTATCAAGGGCGGAGGCTACACCTTC. Amino acids: CASIKGGGYTF.

The gene calls are TRBV7-8 and TRBJ2-3; no reliable D call. The CDR3 consists of 11 residues. CDR1 is SGHVS and CDR2 is FQNEAQ in the germline V gene. The V end lost 2 bases, the J end lost 7 bases, and 4 bases lay between the germline ends. The CDR3 region is CASSLSHTQYF. The CDR3 nucleotides are TGTGCCAGCAGCTTAAGTCATACGCAGTATTTT.

This chain joins TRBV24-1 and TRBJ2-7; the match to TRBD1 covers 8 bases. CDR1 is KGHDR, CDR2 SFDVKD, per germline. Trimming cost V 10 bases and J 5 bases; bases outside gene matches: 15. CDR3 length: 15 residues. DNA of the CDR3: TGTGCCACTCTCGGACAGGGCCACTTGAGGGACGAGCAGTACTTC. It codes for CATLGQGHLRDEQYF.

V is TRBV4-3 and J is TRBJ2-1, with TRBD2 matching over 13 bases. The length of the CDR3 is 20 residues. The trim removed 0 bases at V and 3 bases at J, leaving 11 bases unmatched. CDR1 LGHNA and CDR2 YSLEER come from the germline V gene. CDR3 sequence reads: CASSQDRGLAGWLDYNEQFF. The DNA for the CDR3 is TGCGCCAGCAGCCAAGATCGGGGACTAGCGGGATGGCTGGACTACAATGAGCAGTTCTTC.

V gene TRBV11-2 combines with J gene TRBJ2-5; no definite D call. CDR3 length: 15 amino acids. Germline-derived CDR1 and CDR2 are SGHAT and FQNNGV. Between the trimmed V and J ends, which lost 3 bases and 4 bases, there was a span of 15 bases. This CDR3 reads CASSFGPAPPETQYF. CDR3 nucleotide sequence: TGTGCCAGCAGCTTTGGGCCCGCCCCTCCAGAGACCCAGTACTTC. The entire variable domain, with the rest obtained from reference TRBV11-2 and TRBJ2-5, is as follows: EAGVAQSPRYKIIEKRQSVAFWCNPISGHATLYWYQQILGQGPKLLIQFQNNGVVDDSQLPKDRFSAERLKGVDSTLKIQPAKLEDSAVYLCASSFGPAPPETQYFGPGTRLLVL.

The chain carries TRBV20-1 and TRBJ2-7; tentatively, D is TRBD1 or TRBD2 (5 bases each). V dropped 0 bases and J dropped 6 bases, with 15 bases sitting between them. The CDR3 is 14 residues long. Per germline, CDR1 DFQATT and CDR2 SNEGSKA (reference sequence). In nucleotides, the CDR3 is TGCAGTGCTAGAGATAGGGACCTAGGTCCCGAGCAGTACTTC. This sequence encodes CSARDRDLGPEQYF.

This clonotype was counted a few times. The chain couples TRBV27 to TRBJ2-2, with D unclear. The CDR3 is 13 amino acids. The germline V and J ends were trimmed by 6 bases and 4 bases, with 9 bases remaining between them. CDR1 is MNHEY, CDR2 SMNVEV, per germline (reference sequence). CDR3 in DNA: TGTGCCAGCAGGCCCATGGGCACCGGGGAGCTGTTTTTT. The encoded protein is CASRPMGTGELFF.

V gene TRBV2 combines with J gene TRBJ2-2, with D perhaps given as TRBD1 or TRBD2 (5 bases each). Germline V gene sequence: CDR1 SNHLY, CDR2 FYNNEI. The CDR3 has 21 residues. Trimming pared 5 bases from V and 6 bases from J, leaving 34 bases between. This chain's CDR3 is CASSLPTDFDSTRVRAGELFF. DNA for the CDR3: TGTGCCAGCAGTCTCCCAACCGACTTCGACAGTACTAGGGTCCGGGCCGGGGAGCTGTTTTTT.

The genes are TRBV11-2 and TRBJ2-2; D is perhaps TRBD2 (5 bases). Germline CDR1 reads SGHAT; CDR2 reads FQNNGV. This CDR3 is 15 amino acids long. V was shortened by 1 base and J by 7 bases, with 13 bases between the two germline ends. The CDR3 reads CASSLVGSGFGELFF. As DNA, the CDR3 is TGTGCCAGCAGCTTAGTGGGGTCGGGGTTCGGGGAGCTGTTTTTT. Together with reference TRBV11-2 and TRBJ2-2, the CDR3 gives the full variable domain: EAGVAQSPRYKIIEKRQSVAFWCNPISGHATLYWYQQILGQGPKLLIQFQNNGVVDDSQLPKDRFSAERLKGVDSTLKIQPAKLEDSAVYLCASSLVGSGFGELFFGEGSRLTVL.

This clonotype showed up just once. This rearrangement joins TRBV3-1 to TRBJ2-7, with TRBD1 as a possible D gene (5 bases). The length of the CDR3 is 15 residues. The V end lost 0 bases, the J end lost 6 bases, and 15 bases lay between the germline ends. Germline-derived CDR1 and CDR2 are LGHDT and YNNKEL (reference sequence). CDR3 nucleotide sequence: TGTGCCAGCAGCCAAGAGGGGCTTCCCGGGCTCGAGCAGTACTTC. This codes for CASSQEGLPGLEQYF.

CDR3: CASSQVKSTGELFF. DNA of the CDR3: TGTGCCAGCAGCCAAGTTAAGTCGACCGGGGAGCTGTTTTTT. V and J are TRBV3-1 and TRBJ2-2; D call uncertain. The CDR3 is 14 residues long. V lost 1 base and J 5 bases, leaving 8 bases between the germline ends. Germline CDR1 reads LGHDT; CDR2 reads YNNKEL (reference sequence).

The chain uses TRBV20-1 and TRBJ2-1, with D maybe TRBD1 (6 bases). The CDR3 sequence is 15 residues long. V lost 1 base and J 2 bases, leaving 12 bases between the germline ends. Germline-derived CDR1 and CDR2 are DFQATT and SNEGSKA (reference sequence). Here the CDR3 DNA reads TGCAGTGCTAGAGCAACAGGGTTCCCCTACAATGAGCAGTTCTTC. This gives the protein CSARATGFPYNEQFF.

The V and J genes are TRBV5-1 and TRBJ2-1; TRBD2 aligns across 11 bases. The germline gives CDR1 SGHRS, CDR2 YFSETQ. J gave up 8 bases and V 0 bases, and 7 bases lay outside the gene matches. There are 16 residues in the CDR3. The DNA of the CDR3 is TGCGCCAGCAGCTTGGAACTAGCGGGAGATCTCGATGAGCAGTTCTTC. It translates to CASSLELAGDLDEQFF.

This clonotype has more than one count but fewer than ten. The genes are TRBV6-1 and TRBJ1-1; maybe TRBD1 (5 bases). The CDR3 consists of 15 residues. Germline V gene sequence: CDR1 MNHNS, CDR2 SASEGT. V lost 6 bases and J lost 9, with 23 bases in between. The CDR3: CASSPTGRGGIKAFF. Written as DNA, the CDR3 is TGTGCCAGCAGCCCAACGGGGAGGGGCGGTATCAAAGCTTTCTTT.

This clonotype was observed a few times. This sequence joins TRBV25-1 and TRBJ2-7, with D unresolved. CDR3 length: 12 amino acids. The V end was cut by 4 bases, the J end by 0 bases, with 4 bases between. The germline CDR1 and CDR2 sequences are MGHDK and SYGVNS. This CDR3 reads CASSGLSYEQYF. The CDR3 DNA reads as TGTGCCAGCAGTGGACTCTCCTACGAGCAGTACTTC.

This chain links TRBV13 with TRBJ2-5; a weak D match, TRBD2 (6 bases). This CDR3 spans 14 amino acids. Germline loops: CDR1 PRHDT, CDR2 FYEKMQ (reference sequence). Trimming took off 1 base at V and 4 bases at J, with 10 bases between the two ends. CDR3 region: CASSLEGSGETQYF. The DNA for the CDR3 is TGTGCCAGCAGCTTAGAGGGTAGCGGAGAGACCCAGTACTTC.

This clonotype was seen more than once but under ten times. The chain carries TRBV20-1 and TRBJ2-7, with 9 bases matching TRBD2. In germline, CDR1 is DFQATT, CDR2 SNEGSKA (reference sequence). With 0 bases clipped from V and 5 bases from J, the junction kept 5 bases outside the gene matches. The CDR3 is 14 residues long. This CDR3 reads CSARDSGGFNEQYF. CDR3 DNA sequence: TGCAGTGCTAGAGACAGCGGGGGGTTTAACGAGCAGTACTTC.

There are a few counts of this clonotype. CDR3 DNA: TGTGCCAGCAGTGATAGCGGTCCAGGGGATGAGCAGTTCTTC. It yields the protein CASSDSGPGDEQFF. This chain uses TRBV12-3 or TRBV12-4 with TRBJ2-1; D tentatively reads TRBD1 or TRBD2 (6 bases each). This CDR3 is 14 amino acids long. Trimming took 5 bases from V and 8 from J, leaving 16 bases between them.

This clonotype was detected a few times. This chain links TRBV2 with TRBJ2-3; 7 nucleotides match TRBD2. This CDR3 has 14 amino acids. J lost 1 base, V lost 9 bases, and 7 bases had no gene match. CDR1 and CDR2 from the germline V gene are SNHLY and FYNNEI. The CDR3 here is CARTASGRTDTQYF. As DNA, the CDR3 is TGTGCCAGGACTGCTAGCGGACGCACAGATACGCAGTATTTT. The whole variable domain, filled in from reference TRBV2 and TRBJ2-3, reads EPEVTQTPSHQVTQMGQEVILRCVPISNHLYFYWYRQILGQKVEFLVSFYNNEISEKSEIFDDQFSVERPDGSNFTLKIRSTKLEDSAMYFCARTASGRTDTQYFGPGTRLTVL.

The DNA of the CDR3 is TGTGCCAGCAGTTCTGGGACTAGCGGGAGCCGGGAGCTGTTTTTT. Amino acids: CASSSGTSGSRELFF. The V and J genes are TRBV27 and TRBJ2-2; 14 bases are shared with TRBD2. CDR3 length: 15 residues. The germline V gene encodes CDR1 MNHEY and CDR2 SMNVEV (reference sequence). The V segment lost 4 bases and the J segment 9 bases; nucleotides outside the gene matches: 4.

This clonotype showed up just once. V is TRBV4-1 and J is TRBJ2-5; TRBD1 agrees at 9 bases. V trimming: 3 bases; J trimming: 5 bases; junction bases outside the gene matches: 7. The CDR3 length is 15 residues. The germline gives CDR1 MGHRA, CDR2 YSYEKL. In DNA form, the CDR3 reads TGCGCCAGCAGCCAGCGGTGGACAGGGGCCGAGACCCAGTACTTC. It is translated as CASSQRWTGAETQYF.

J is TRBJ2-2 and V is TRBV5-1; 7 bases match TRBD1. V was pared by 2 bases and J by 2 bases, with 6 bases of the junction left unmatched. The CDR3 sequence is 16 residues long. Germline V lookup: CDR1 SGHRS, CDR2 YFSETQ. The CDR3 region has the DNA TGCGCCAGCAGCTTCTCCGGGACAGACAACACCGGGGAGCTGTTTTTT. Protein sequence: CASSFSGTDNTGELFF.